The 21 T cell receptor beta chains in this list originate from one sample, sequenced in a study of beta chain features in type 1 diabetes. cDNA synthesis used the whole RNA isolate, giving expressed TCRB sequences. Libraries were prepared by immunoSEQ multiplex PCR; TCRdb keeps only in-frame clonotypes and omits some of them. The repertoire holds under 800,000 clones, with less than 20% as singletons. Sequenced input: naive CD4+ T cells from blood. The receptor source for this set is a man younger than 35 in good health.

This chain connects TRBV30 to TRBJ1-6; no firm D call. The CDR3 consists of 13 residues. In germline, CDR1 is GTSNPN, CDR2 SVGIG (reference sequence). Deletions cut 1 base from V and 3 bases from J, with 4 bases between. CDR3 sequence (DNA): TGTGCCTGGAGTGACAACTATAATTCACCCCTCCACTTT. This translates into CAWSDNYNSPLHF.

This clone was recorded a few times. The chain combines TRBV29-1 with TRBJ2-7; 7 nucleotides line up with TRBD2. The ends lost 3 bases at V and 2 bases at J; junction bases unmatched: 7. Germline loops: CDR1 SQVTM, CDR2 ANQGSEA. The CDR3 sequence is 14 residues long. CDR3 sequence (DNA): TGCAGCGTTGATGGTGGGAGGGCACCCTACGAGCAGTACTTC. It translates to CSVDGGRAPYEQYF.

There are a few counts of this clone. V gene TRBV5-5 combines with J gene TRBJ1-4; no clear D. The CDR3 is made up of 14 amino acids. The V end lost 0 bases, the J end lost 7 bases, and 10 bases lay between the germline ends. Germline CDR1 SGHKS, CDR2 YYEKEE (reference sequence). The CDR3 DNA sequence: TGTGCCAGCAGCTTGGACGCCCGAACTGAAAAACTGTTTTTT. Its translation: CASSLDARTEKLFF. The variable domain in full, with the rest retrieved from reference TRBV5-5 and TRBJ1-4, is DAGVTQSPTHLIKTRGQQVTLRCSPISGHKSVSWYQQVLGQGPQFIFQYYEKEERGRGNFPDRFSARQFPNYSSELNVNALLLGDSALYLCASSLDARTEKLFFGSGTQLSVL.

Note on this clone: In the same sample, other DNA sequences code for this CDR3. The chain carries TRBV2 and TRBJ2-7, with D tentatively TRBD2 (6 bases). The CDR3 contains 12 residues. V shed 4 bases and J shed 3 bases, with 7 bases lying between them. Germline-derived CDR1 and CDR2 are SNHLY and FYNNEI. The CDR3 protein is CASSAGGYEQYF. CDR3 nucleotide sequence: TGTGCCAGCAGTGCCGGGGGCTACGAGCAGTACTTC.

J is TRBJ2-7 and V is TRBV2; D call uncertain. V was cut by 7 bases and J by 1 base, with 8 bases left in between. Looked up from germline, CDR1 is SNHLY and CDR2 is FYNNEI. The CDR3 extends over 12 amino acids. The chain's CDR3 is CASNYPSYEQYF. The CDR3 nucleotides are TGTGCCAGCAATTACCCTTCCTACGAGCAGTACTTC.

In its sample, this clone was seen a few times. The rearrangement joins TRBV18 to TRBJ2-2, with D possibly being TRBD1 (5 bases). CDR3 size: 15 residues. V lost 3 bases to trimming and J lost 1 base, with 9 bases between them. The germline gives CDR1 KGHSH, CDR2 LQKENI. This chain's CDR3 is CASSPPQGNTGELFF. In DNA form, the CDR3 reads TGTGCCAGCTCACCCCCGCAGGGGAACACCGGGGAGCTGTTTTTT.

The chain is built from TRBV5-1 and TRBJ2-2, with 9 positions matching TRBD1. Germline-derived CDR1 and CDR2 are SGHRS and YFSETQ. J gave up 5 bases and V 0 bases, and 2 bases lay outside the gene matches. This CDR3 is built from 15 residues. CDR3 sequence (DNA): TGCGCCAGCAGCTTGGGCGGGACAGGGACCGGGGAGCTGTTTTTT. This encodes CASSLGGTGTGELFF.

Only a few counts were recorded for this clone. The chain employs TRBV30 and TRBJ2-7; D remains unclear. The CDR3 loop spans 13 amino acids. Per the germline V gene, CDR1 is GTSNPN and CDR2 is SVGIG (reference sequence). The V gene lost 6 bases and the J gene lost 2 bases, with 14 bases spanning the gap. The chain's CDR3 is CACYEDRPYEQYF. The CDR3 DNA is TGTGCCTGTTATGAGGATCGGCCCTACGAGCAGTACTTC. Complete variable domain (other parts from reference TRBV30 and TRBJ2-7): SQTIHQWPATLVQPVGSPLSLECTVEGTSNPNLYWYRQAAGRGLQLLFYSVGIGQISSEVPQNLSASRPQDRQFILSSKKLLLSDSGFYLCACYEDRPYEQYFGPGTRLTVT.

This CDR3 is CASSPRDYGDEQFF. CDR3 DNA: TGTGCCAGCAGCCCCCGGGACTACGGGGATGAGCAGTTCTTC. This chain joins TRBV11-3 and TRBJ2-1; 7 bases are a match to TRBD2. Germline V gene lookup returns CDR1 SGHNT and CDR2 YENEEA. The ends lost 5 bases at V and 8 bases at J; junction bases unmatched: 9. The CDR3 is made up of 14 amino acids.

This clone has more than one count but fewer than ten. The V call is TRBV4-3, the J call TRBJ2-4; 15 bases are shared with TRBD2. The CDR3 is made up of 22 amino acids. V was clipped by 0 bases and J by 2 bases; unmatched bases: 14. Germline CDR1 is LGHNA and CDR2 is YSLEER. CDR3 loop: CASSQDRSGTSGRPLTKNIQYF. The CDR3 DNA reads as TGCGCCAGCAGCCAAGATCGGAGTGGGACTAGCGGGAGGCCGTTGACCAAAAACATTCAGTACTTC.

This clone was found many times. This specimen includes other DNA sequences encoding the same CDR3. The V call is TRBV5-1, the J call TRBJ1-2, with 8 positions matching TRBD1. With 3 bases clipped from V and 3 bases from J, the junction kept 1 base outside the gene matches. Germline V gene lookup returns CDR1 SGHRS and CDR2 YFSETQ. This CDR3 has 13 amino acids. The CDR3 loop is CASSSTGDYGYTF. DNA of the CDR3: TGCGCCAGCAGCTCGACAGGGGACTATGGCTACACCTTC.

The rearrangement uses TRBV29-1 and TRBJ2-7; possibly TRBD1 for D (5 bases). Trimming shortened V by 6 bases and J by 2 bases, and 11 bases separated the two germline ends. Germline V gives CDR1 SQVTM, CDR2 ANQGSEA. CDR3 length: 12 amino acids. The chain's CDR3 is CSVTGTTYEQYF. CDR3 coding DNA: TGCAGCGTAACAGGCACAACCTACGAGCAGTACTTC.

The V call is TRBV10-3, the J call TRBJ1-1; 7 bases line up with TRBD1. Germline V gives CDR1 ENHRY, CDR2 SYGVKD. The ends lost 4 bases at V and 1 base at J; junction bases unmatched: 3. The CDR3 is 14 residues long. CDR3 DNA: TGTGCCATCAGTGGGACAGGACCGAACACTGAAGCTTTCTTT. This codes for CAISGTGPNTEAFF.

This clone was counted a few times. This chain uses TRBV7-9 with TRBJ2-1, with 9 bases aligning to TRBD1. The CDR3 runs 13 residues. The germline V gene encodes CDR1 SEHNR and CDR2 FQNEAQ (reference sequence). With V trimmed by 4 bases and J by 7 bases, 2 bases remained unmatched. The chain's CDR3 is CASSSGQGNEQFF. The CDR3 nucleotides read TGTGCCAGCAGCTCTGGACAGGGGAATGAGCAGTTCTTC.

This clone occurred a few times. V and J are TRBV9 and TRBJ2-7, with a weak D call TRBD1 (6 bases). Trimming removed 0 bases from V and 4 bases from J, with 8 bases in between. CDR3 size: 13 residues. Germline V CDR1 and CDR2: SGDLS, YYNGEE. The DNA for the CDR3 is TGTGCCAGCAGCGTAGAACAGGGTTACGAGCAGTACTTC. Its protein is CASSVEQGYEQYF.

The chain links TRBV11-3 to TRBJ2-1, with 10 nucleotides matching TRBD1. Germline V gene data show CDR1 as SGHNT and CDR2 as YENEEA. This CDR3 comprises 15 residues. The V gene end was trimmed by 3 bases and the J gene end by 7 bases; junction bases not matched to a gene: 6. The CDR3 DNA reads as TGTGCCAGCAGCTTCCGGGGACAGGGGTTTAATGAGCAGTTCTTC. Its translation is CASSFRGQGFNEQFF.

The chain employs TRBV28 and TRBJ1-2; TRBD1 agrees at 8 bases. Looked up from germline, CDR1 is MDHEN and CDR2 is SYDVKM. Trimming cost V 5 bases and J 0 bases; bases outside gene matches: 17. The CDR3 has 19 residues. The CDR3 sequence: CASSAPRGAGGLPNYGYTF. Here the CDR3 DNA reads TGTGCCAGCAGTGCCCCCCGTGGGGCAGGGGGCCTTCCTAACTATGGCTACACCTTC.

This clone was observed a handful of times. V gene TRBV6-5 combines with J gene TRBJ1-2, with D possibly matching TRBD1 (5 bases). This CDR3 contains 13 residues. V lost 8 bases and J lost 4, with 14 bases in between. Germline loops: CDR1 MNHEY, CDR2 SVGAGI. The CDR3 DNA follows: TGTGCCAGCGGGGGTCAGGGAAGCTATGGCTACACCTTC. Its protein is CASGGQGSYGYTF.

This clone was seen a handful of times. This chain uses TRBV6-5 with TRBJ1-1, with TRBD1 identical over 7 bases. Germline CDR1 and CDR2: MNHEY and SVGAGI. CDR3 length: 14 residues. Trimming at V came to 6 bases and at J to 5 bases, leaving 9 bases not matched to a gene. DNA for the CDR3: TGTGCCAGCAGAGGTGACAGGGTAGGGACTGAAGCTTTCTTT. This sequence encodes CASRGDRVGTEAFF.

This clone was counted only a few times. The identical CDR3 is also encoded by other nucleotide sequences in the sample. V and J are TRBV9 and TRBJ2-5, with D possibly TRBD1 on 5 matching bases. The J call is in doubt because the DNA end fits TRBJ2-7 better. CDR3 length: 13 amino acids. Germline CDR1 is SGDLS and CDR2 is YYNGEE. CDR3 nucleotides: TGTGCCAGCAGCGTAGCAGGGTCCTACGAGCAGTACTTC. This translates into CASSVAGSYEQYF.

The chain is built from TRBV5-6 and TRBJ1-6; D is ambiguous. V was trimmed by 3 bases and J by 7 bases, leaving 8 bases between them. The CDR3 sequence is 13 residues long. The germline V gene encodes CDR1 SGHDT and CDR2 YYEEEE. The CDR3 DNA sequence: TGTGCCAGCAGCTCCCGACCCAATTCACCCCTCCACTTT. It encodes CASSSRPNSPLHF.